These 21 T cell receptor beta chains came from one sample sequenced in a study of CD8 T cells in ankylosing spondylitis. TCRdb reprocessed the 5' RACE reads via MiXCR and lists one record per CDR3 protein. The sample lists around 75,000 distinct CDR3 sequences, less than 6% occurring once. What was sequenced was blood, either unsorted or a sorted T cell fraction (not recorded which). These receptors were taken from a male donor with ankylosing spondylitis or in good health (not recorded which).

The V call is TRBV7-2, the J call TRBJ1-5; maybe TRBD1 (5 bases). The ends were cut back, 2 bases at V and 5 bases at J, with 7 bases in the middle. Germline V CDR1 and CDR2: SGHTA, FQGNSA. This CDR3 is built from 13 residues. The CDR3 region is CASSLSRDQPQHF. In nucleotides, the CDR3 is TGTGCCAGCAGCTTAAGCAGGGATCAGCCCCAGCATTTT. Together with reference TRBV7-2 and TRBJ1-5, the CDR3 gives the full variable domain: GAGVSQSPSNKVTEKGKDVELRCDPISGHTALYWYRQSLGQGLEFLIYFQGNSAPDKSGLPSDRFSAERTGGSVSTLTIQRTQQEDSAVYLCASSLSRDQPQHFGDGTRLSIL.

This clonotype appeared many times. The gene calls are TRBV4-3 and TRBJ2-1; D not certain. This CDR3 has 14 residues. Germline assignment: CDR1 LGHNA and CDR2 YSLEER. Trimming took off 0 bases at V and 3 bases at J, with 6 bases between the two ends. The CDR3 spells CASSQEGVYNEQFF. Written as DNA, the CDR3 is TGCGCCAGCAGCCAAGAGGGCGTCTACAATGAGCAGTTCTTC.

This clonotype has a count of ten or more. J is TRBJ2-1 and V is TRBV5-1; D uncertain. Germline-derived CDR1 and CDR2 are SGHRS and YFSETQ. V gave up 5 bases and J gave up 0 bases, with 6 bases separating them. The length of the CDR3 is 13 residues. The CDR3 reads CASSSSSYNEQFF. The CDR3 DNA sequence: TGCGCCAGCAGTTCCAGCTCCTACAATGAGCAGTTCTTC.

This clonotype was picked up many times. The gene calls are TRBV7-9 and TRBJ2-3, with no clear D. The germline V gene encodes CDR1 SEHNR and CDR2 FQNEAQ (reference sequence). The CDR3 is 12 amino acids. Trimming took 5 bases from V and 2 from J, leaving 5 bases between them. The CDR3 DNA is TGTGCCAGCAGCGAATACACAGATACGCAGTATTTT. Its protein product is CASSEYTDTQYF.

Many counts were recorded for this clonotype. The V call is TRBV12-3 or TRBV12-4, the J call TRBJ2-7; 8 bases agree with TRBD1. The CDR3 is 14 residues long. Trimming removed 7 bases from V and 9 bases from J; junction bases left unmatched: 14. In DNA, the CDR3 is TGTGCCAGCACCGTCGGGACAGGTTTTTCCTTGCAGTACTTC. Protein sequence: CASTVGTGFSLQYF.

This clonotype has a count of ten or more. The chain has TRBV7-2 and TRBJ2-4; D remains ambiguous. The V end was cut by 2 bases, the J end by 0 bases, with 5 bases between. Germline V gene data show CDR1 as SGHTA and CDR2 as FQGNSA. The CDR3 is 14 amino acids. CDR3 sequence reads: CASSLRLAKNIQYF. In DNA, the CDR3 is TGTGCCAGCAGCTTACGTTTAGCCAAAAACATTCAGTACTTC.

This clonotype was recorded at least ten times. The chain couples TRBV20-1 to TRBJ2-7; TRBD1 might be the D (6 bases). This CDR3 has 12 residues. Trimming stripped 4 bases from V and 3 bases from J, with 10 bases between. CDR1 DFQATT and CDR2 SNEGSKA come from the germline V gene (reference sequence). The chain's CDR3 is CSATQGGYEQYF. The CDR3 region has the DNA TGCAGTGCTACCCAAGGGGGCTACGAGCAGTACTTC.

This clonotype was detected many times. The V gene is TRBV9, the J gene TRBJ2-3; a weak D match, TRBD1 (6 bases). The CDR3 extends over 16 amino acids. With 2 bases removed from V and 0 bases from J, the gap between germline ends came to 13 bases. The germline gives CDR1 SGDLS, CDR2 YYNGEE. The CDR3 DNA reads TGTGCCAGCAGCGTTAGCCCGGGACACAGCACAGATACGCAGTATTTT. It codes for CASSVSPGHSTDTQYF.

At least ten counts were recorded for this clonotype. The chain recombines TRBV28 with TRBJ1-5; unclear D gene. Germline lookup yields CDR1 MDHEN and CDR2 SYDVKM. V was shortened by 3 bases and J by 2 bases, with 11 bases between the two germline ends. The CDR3 is 15 amino acids. The CDR3: CASSLPGSGNQPQHF. The CDR3 nucleotides read TGTGCCAGCAGTTTGCCCGGGTCTGGCAATCAGCCCCAGCATTTT.

In this sample, this clonotype turned up a few times. The chain combines TRBV11-3 with TRBJ2-2; no firm D call. Germline V gene data show CDR1 as SGHNT and CDR2 as YENEEA. V was pared by 0 bases and J by 3 bases, with 8 bases between. The CDR3 is 15 amino acids. DNA of the CDR3: TGTGCCAGCAGCTTAGACTATCCACACACCGGGGAGCTGTTTTTT. Its protein product is CASSLDYPHTGELFF.

This clonotype showed up many times. The rearrangement uses TRBV7-9 and TRBJ1-1; D is unresolved. Germline CDR1 is SEHNR and CDR2 is FQNEAQ (reference sequence). V shed 5 bases and J shed 7 bases, with 8 bases lying between them. This CDR3 has 11 residues. CDR3: CASSPGYEAFF. CDR3 bases: TGTGCCAGCAGCCCAGGATATGAAGCTTTCTTT.

This clonotype was picked up many times. DNA for the CDR3: TGCGCCAGCAGTGAAGGGGTTAGAGGCACCGGGGAGCTGTTTTTT. It yields the protein CASSEGVRGTGELFF. The chain employs TRBV10-1 and TRBJ2-2, with a possible D match to TRBD1 (5 bases). This CDR3 is built from 15 residues. Germline-derived CDR1 and CDR2 are WNHNN and SYGVQD (reference sequence). V shed 3 bases and J shed 4 bases, with 12 bases lying between them.

This clonotype was counted many times. The chain combines TRBV7-9 with TRBJ1-2; 7 bases map to TRBD1. V dropped 5 bases and J dropped 6; count of bases not matched to a gene: 3. Germline V gene data show CDR1 as SEHNR and CDR2 as FQNEAQ (reference sequence). The CDR3 runs 12 residues. CDR3 nucleotides: TGTGCCAGCAGCCTGCAGGGGGATGGCTACACCTTC. This sequence encodes CASSLQGDGYTF.

This clonotype was picked up many times. As DNA, the CDR3 is TGCGCCAGCAGCCAAGAGGAGAGCAGCGAGCCCCAGCATTTT. As protein: CASSQEESSEPQHF. This sequence joins TRBV4-1 and TRBJ1-5; D gene uncertain. The CDR3 is made up of 14 amino acids. Per the germline V gene, CDR1 is MGHRA and CDR2 is YSYEKL. V lost 0 bases to trimming and J lost 8 bases, with 11 bases between them.

This clonotype has at least ten counts. The chain combines TRBV18 with TRBJ1-2, with unresolved D. V was cut by 6 bases and J by 6 bases, with 14 bases left in between. The CDR3 is 13 amino acids. Germline V gives CDR1 KGHSH, CDR2 LQKENI. The chain's CDR3 is CASSLWASDGYTF. In nucleotides, the CDR3 is TGTGCCAGCTCTCTCTGGGCGTCGGATGGCTACACCTTC.

At least ten counts were recorded for this clonotype. The chain combines TRBV7-3 with TRBJ1-1; no clear D. Trimming cost V 4 bases and J 0 bases, with 6 bases left between them. The CDR3 covers 13 residues. Per the germline V gene, CDR1 is SGHTA and CDR2 is FQGTGA. CDR3 nucleotides: TGTGCCAGCAGCTCAACGGTGAACACTGAAGCTTTCTTT. Translated: CASSSTVNTEAFF.

The chain recombines TRBV30 with TRBJ2-6; D remains unclear. CDR1 GTSNPN and CDR2 SVGIG come from the germline V gene (reference sequence). The CDR3 runs to 14 residues. V gave up 5 bases and J gave up 1 base, with 9 bases separating them. In DNA, the CDR3 is TGTGCCTGGGACCTAGGATCTGGGGCCAACGTCCTGACTTTC. It specifies CAWDLGSGANVLTF.

The sample holds many counts of this clonotype. The V call is TRBV9, the J call TRBJ2-1, with 8 bases fitting TRBD1. Trimming removed 2 bases from V and 8 bases from J; junction bases left unmatched: 6. The CDR3 is 14 residues long. The germline gives CDR1 SGDLS, CDR2 YYNGEE. The CDR3 reads CASSVAGGIDEQFF. The CDR3 nucleotides are TGTGCCAGCAGCGTTGCAGGGGGCATAGATGAGCAGTTCTTC.

This clonotype was found many times. The J gene is TRBJ1-3, the V gene TRBV7-3, with D unresolved. The CDR3 covers 16 residues. The ends were cut back, 1 base at V and 0 bases at J, with 10 bases in the middle. Germline assignment: CDR1 SGHTA and CDR2 FQGTGA. The CDR3 here is CASSLRGPSSGNTIYF. The CDR3 DNA follows: TGTGCCAGCAGCTTAAGAGGGCCCAGCTCTGGAAACACCATATATTTT.

A remark on this clonotype: A much larger clonotype is one base distant, so this may be a read error. This chain links TRBV28 with TRBJ2-4, with 9 bases fitting TRBD2. In germline, CDR1 is MDHEN, CDR2 SYDVKM. CDR3 length equals 15 residues. The CDR3 region is CTSLGRGGRLGIQYF. The CDR3 coding sequence is TGTACCAGCCTCGGGCGGGGGGGCCGGTTGGGCATTCAGTACTTC.

CDR3 residues: CASSPRTGGGFGYTF. DNA of the CDR3: TGTGCCAGCAGCCCCCGGACAGGGGGCGGGTTTGGCTACACCTTC. The chain links TRBV7-2 to TRBJ1-2; 11 bases are shared with TRBD1. Germline lookup yields CDR1 SGHTA and CDR2 FQGNSA. This CDR3 is 15 amino acids long. With V trimmed by 5 bases and J by 7 bases, 9 bases remained unmatched.